This passage covers 27 T cell receptor beta chains from one sample sequenced in a study of CD4 T cell repertoires in COVID-19. The repertoire was sequenced with immunoSEQ multiplex PCR; TCRdb's copy has only in-frame clones and lacks some. The sample yields 70,000 to 95,000 clones, roughly four fifths seen once. This specimen consisted of CD4+ T cells from peripheral blood, obtained after recovery from COVID-19. Source of these receptors: a human donor who had COVID-19.

This clone was counted once. The chain links TRBV12-3 or TRBV12-4 to TRBJ1-1; D is undetermined. The V end lost 2 bases, the J end lost 11 bases, and 12 bases lay between the germline ends. CDR3 length equals 12 residues. In DNA, the CDR3 is TGTGCCAGCAGTTTAAGGTACAGAGAGGCTTTCTTT. This sequence encodes CASSLRYREAFF.

This chain links TRBV6-2 or TRBV6-3 with TRBJ2-2; D not certain. CDR3 length equals 13 residues. Germline V CDR1 and CDR2: MNHEY, SVGEGT. Trimming shortened V by 1 base and J by 6 bases, and 6 bases separated the two germline ends. CDR3 nucleotides: TGTGCCAGCAGTTACTTGGTCCCCGGGGAGCTGTTTTTT. This sequence encodes CASSYLVPGELFF.

A single count supports this clone. The chain links TRBV6-5 to TRBJ2-2; 9 bases line up with TRBD1. Germline loops: CDR1 MNHEY, CDR2 SVGAGI. After removal of 7 bases from V and 0 bases from J, the junction contained 3 bases not matched to a gene. The CDR3 length is 15 residues. The CDR3, as DNA: TGTGCCAGCAACCGGGACAGGGCGAACACCGGGGAGCTGTTTTTT. Translating gives CASNRDRANTGELFF.

The chain uses TRBV28 and TRBJ2-1, with 9 bases identical to TRBD2. CDR1 is MDHEN and CDR2 is SYDVKM in the germline V gene. After removal of 5 bases from V and 3 bases from J, the junction contained 8 bases not matched to a gene. The CDR3 runs 16 residues. CDR3: CASSTILAGLYNEQFF. The CDR3 region has the DNA TGTGCCAGCAGTACCATACTAGCGGGCCTCTACAATGAGCAGTTCTTC. The full variable domain, completed using reference TRBV28 and TRBJ2-1, is DVKVTQSSRYLVKRTGEKVFLECVQDMDHENMFWYRQDPGLGLRLIYFSYDVKMKEKGDIPEGYSVSREKKERFSLILESASTNQTSMYLCASSTILAGLYNEQFFGPGTRLTVL.

The rearrangement joins TRBV3-1 (or the pseudogene TRBV3-2) to TRBJ2-5, with D perhaps matching TRBD2 (7 bases). This CDR3 has 20 residues. Trimming left V 5 bases short and J 5 bases short, with 33 bases between. Germline lookup yields CDR1 LGHDT and CDR2 YNNKEL (reference sequence). CDR3 DNA: TGTGCCAGCAGCTCTCGGCAGGGACGGGGGGCGAGGAGCGGTGTGGAGACCCAGTACTTC. It translates to CASSSRQGRGARSGVETQYF.

This clone was seen only once. This sequence joins TRBV3-1 (or the pseudogene TRBV3-2) and TRBJ2-2; unclear D gene. Germline CDR1 reads LGHDT; CDR2 reads YNNKEL (reference sequence). The CDR3 is made up of 17 amino acids. The ends were cut back, 0 bases at V and 0 bases at J, with 11 bases in the middle. CDR3 residues: CASSQDLARPNTGELFF. CDR3 nucleotide sequence: TGTGCCAGCAGCCAAGATTTGGCCAGACCGAACACCGGGGAGCTGTTTTTT.

The V call is TRBV9, the J call TRBJ2-7, with D possibly TRBD2 on 6 matching bases. Trimming cost V 0 bases and J 6 bases, with 16 bases left between them. Germline CDR1 and CDR2: SGDLS and YYNGEE. CDR3 length: 15 amino acids. The CDR3 coding sequence is TGTGCCAGCAGCGTAGGTAGCGGCCCACTCCCCGAGCAGTACTTC. This codes for CASSVGSGPLPEQYF.

The J gene is TRBJ2-6, the V gene TRBV5-1, with D unresolved. The germline CDR1 and CDR2 sequences are SGHRS and YFSETQ. The CDR3 length is 15 residues. V gave up 1 base and J gave up 0 bases, with 5 bases separating them. The CDR3 DNA sequence: TGCGCCAGCAGCTTGACGGCCTCTGGGGCCAACGTCCTGACTTTC. It is translated as CASSLTASGANVLTF. The full variable domain, rest sourced from reference TRBV5-1 and TRBJ2-6, is KAGVTQTPRYLIKTRGQQVTLSCSPISGHRSVSWYQQTPGQGLQFLFEYFSETQRNKGNFPGRFSGRQFSNSRSEMNVSTLELGDSALYLCASSLTASGANVLTFGAGSRLTVL.

This clone came up a few times. V is TRBV24-1 and J is TRBJ1-6, with D tentatively TRBD1 (6 bases). The CDR3 loop spans 12 amino acids. V lost 7 bases and J lost 11, with 11 bases in between. Germline CDR1 KGHDR, CDR2 SFDVKD. The CDR3 sequence: CATRNRVTPLHF. The CDR3 DNA follows: TGTGCCACCAGAAACAGGGTTACACCCCTCCACTTT.

CDR3 nucleotide sequence: TGTGCCATCAGTGAGTCCGGCGGTGTCACAGATACGCAGTATTTT. Protein: CAISESGGVTDTQYF. The chain has TRBV10-3 and TRBJ2-3; D not certain. Germline CDR1 and CDR2: ENHRY and SYGVKD. V lost 0 bases and J lost 2, with 9 bases in between. The CDR3 contains 15 residues.

The chain has TRBV5-1 and TRBJ1-1, with D perhaps TRBD1 (5 bases). This CDR3 contains 14 residues. Germline V CDR1 and CDR2: SGHRS, YFSETQ. V was clipped by 4 bases and J by 1 base, with 11 bases between them. CDR3 sequence: CASSPGGANTEAFF. CDR3 nucleotides: TGCGCCAGCAGCCCGGGCGGGGCGAACACTGAAGCTTTCTTT.

The genes are TRBV7-8 and TRBJ1-1; 9 nucleotides align to TRBD1. CDR3 length: 15 amino acids. J was trimmed by 5 bases and V by 3 bases; bases with no gene match: 7. CDR1 and CDR2 (germline): SGHVS, FQNEAQ. The CDR3 reads CASSFGTGQRTEAFF. Here the CDR3 DNA reads TGTGCCAGCAGCTTTGGGACAGGGCAGAGGACTGAAGCTTTCTTT.

In this sample, this clone turned up many times. This chain joins TRBV28 and TRBJ1-1; D unclear. V lost 1 base, J lost 1 base, and 7 bases lay in between. The germline V gene encodes CDR1 MDHEN and CDR2 SYDVKM. The CDR3 is 14 residues long. The DNA of the CDR3 is TGTGCCAGCAGTTTATTCCGGCAGAACACTGAAGCTTTCTTT. Translated: CASSLFRQNTEAFF.

This clone was recorded a few times. CDR3 sequence: CASSPLKREGGSYQETQYF. DNA for the CDR3: TGTGCCAGCAGCCCCCTAAAACGGGAGGGGGGGTCGTACCAAGAGACCCAGTACTTC. This chain uses TRBV4-2 with TRBJ2-5; 8 nucleotides match TRBD2. The CDR3 runs to 19 residues. Germline CDR1 LGHNA, CDR2 YNFKEQ. The J segment lost 0 bases and the V segment lost 4 bases, leaving 16 bases of the junction unmatched.

The chain recombines TRBV7-2 with TRBJ1-5; D remains unclear. The CDR3 has 12 amino acids. Trimming removed 2 bases from V and 7 bases from J, with 6 bases in between. The germline V gene has CDR1 SGHTA and CDR2 FQGNSA. CDR3 in DNA: TGTGCCAGCAGCTTACCCTCGCAGCCCCAGCATTTT. Protein product: CASSLPSQPQHF.

The chain has TRBV28 and TRBJ2-4; D is perhaps TRBD2 (5 bases). V lost 3 bases and J 1 base, leaving 13 bases between the germline ends. Germline assignment: CDR1 MDHEN and CDR2 SYDVKM. The CDR3 is 16 residues long. CDR3 amino acids: CASSFGWTDAKNIQYF. As DNA, the CDR3 is TGTGCCAGCAGTTTTGGATGGACTGACGCCAAAAACATTCAGTACTTC.

This rearrangement joins TRBV7-6 to TRBJ2-5, with D perhaps matching TRBD2 (7 bases). The CDR3 is 16 amino acids. The V gene's germline CDR1 is SGHVS and CDR2 FNYEAQ. Trimming cost V 1 base and J 4 bases, with 16 bases left between them. CDR3 nucleotide sequence: TGTGCCAGCAGCTTAGATCGGGGGGCTCTACCAGAGACCCAGTACTTC. Translated: CASSLDRGALPETQYF. The full variable domain, in which reference TRBV7-6 and TRBJ2-5 provide the parts outside the CDR3, is GAGVSQSPRYKVTKRGQDVALRCDPISGHVSLYWYRQALGQGPEFLTYFNYEAQQDKSGLPNDRFSAERPEGSISTLTIQRTEQRDSAMYRCASSLDRGALPETQYFGPGTRLLVL.

The rearrangement links TRBV19 to TRBJ1-2; D remains ambiguous. CDR3 length: 11 amino acids. V gave up 7 bases and J gave up 4 bases, with 7 bases separating them. Germline CDR1 is LNHDA and CDR2 is SQIVND (reference sequence). Written as DNA, the CDR3 is TGTGCCAGTAACGGTGCCTATGGCTACACCTTC. Amino acid sequence: CASNGAYGYTF.

This clone has more than one count but fewer than ten. J is TRBJ2-7 and V is TRBV5-6, with D hard to call. Germline V gives CDR1 SGHDT, CDR2 YYEEEE. The CDR3 is 13 amino acids. The V gene lost 0 bases and the J gene lost 4 bases, with 8 bases spanning the gap. The CDR3 nucleotides read TGTGCCAGCAGCTTGGTGGATGGTTACGAGCAGTACTTC. Translated: CASSLVDGYEQYF.

This sequence joins TRBV4-2 and TRBJ2-2, with a tentative D call TRBD2 (5 bases). The CDR3 runs 14 residues. Trimming removed 1 base from V and 3 bases from J, with 6 bases in between. Germline assignment: CDR1 LGHNA and CDR2 YNFKEQ. CDR3 nucleotides: TGTGCCAGCAGCCAAGCCGGGGACACCGGGGAGCTGTTTTTT. Protein product: CASSQAGDTGELFF.

The V and J genes are TRBV28 and TRBJ2-1; D is ambiguous. Trimming removed 5 bases at V and 12 bases at J, with 14 bases between. The germline V gene encodes CDR1 MDHEN and CDR2 SYDVKM. The CDR3 is 12 amino acids. DNA for the CDR3: TGTGCCAGCAGTGACGACGGAAGGATGCAGTTCTTC. Protein: CASSDDGRMQFF.

V is TRBV5-1 and J is TRBJ2-1, with D uncertain. Germline V gene data show CDR1 as SGHRS and CDR2 as YFSETQ. The CDR3 runs 15 residues. The germline V and J ends were trimmed by 0 bases and 3 bases, with 10 bases remaining between them. CDR3 sequence (DNA): TGCGCCAGCAGCTTGGATGTCCTCTACTACAATGAGCAGTTCTTC. This gives the protein CASSLDVLYYNEQFF.

This chain links TRBV5-8 with TRBJ1-1; 8 nucleotides align to TRBD1. V trimming: 5 bases; J trimming: 7 bases; junction bases outside the gene matches: 13. The V gene's germline CDR1 is SGHTS and CDR2 YDEGEE. The CDR3 covers 15 residues. The CDR3 here is CASRLTGTGFGEAFF. The CDR3 nucleotides are TGTGCCAGCAGACTTACCGGGACAGGTTTCGGTGAAGCTTTCTTT. Full variable domain (rest looked up from reference TRBV5-8 and TRBJ1-1): EAGVTQSPTHLIKTRGQQATLRCSPISGHTSVYWYQQALGLGLQFLLWYDEGEERNRGNFPPRFSGRQFPNYSSELNVNALELEDSALYLCASRLTGTGFGEAFFGQGTRLTVV.

This chain links TRBV19 with TRBJ1-5; no firm D call. This CDR3 spans 16 amino acids. V lost 3 bases to trimming and J lost 2 bases, with 14 bases between them. Germline V gene sequence: CDR1 LNHDA, CDR2 SQIVND (reference sequence). This CDR3 reads CASSIPLPGGNQPQHF. The CDR3 coding sequence is TGTGCCAGTAGTATCCCATTGCCAGGAGGCAATCAGCCCCAGCATTTT. Complete variable domain (other parts from reference TRBV19 and TRBJ1-5): DGGITQSPKYLFRKEGQNVTLSCEQNLNHDAMYWYRQDPGQGLRLIYYSQIVNDFQKGDIAEGYSVSREKKESFPLTVTSAQKNPTAFYLCASSIPLPGGNQPQHFGDGTRLSIL.

The CDR3 DNA sequence: TGTGCCAGCACCAGGGGGGAGGAGACCCAGTACTTC. Translating gives CASTRGEETQYF. The chain carries TRBV12-3 or TRBV12-4 and TRBJ2-5; maybe TRBD1 (7 bases). The V and J ends lost 7 bases and 5 bases respectively, with 11 bases between them. The CDR3 loop spans 12 amino acids.

The V gene is TRBV6-5, the J gene TRBJ2-5; 8 bases are shared with TRBD1. This CDR3 spans 16 amino acids. Germline CDR1 is MNHEY and CDR2 is SVGAGI. Trimming removed 0 bases from V and 4 bases from J; junction bases left unmatched: 7. This chain's CDR3 is CASSYSFQGARETQYF. CDR3 nucleotides: TGTGCCAGCAGTTACTCGTTCCAGGGGGCTAGAGAGACCCAGTACTTC.

The chain uses TRBV6-6 and TRBJ2-6, with D perhaps given as TRBD1 or TRBD2 (5 bases each). The CDR3 is made up of 16 amino acids. Trimming left V 4 bases short and J 0 bases short, with 10 bases between. Germline V CDR1 and CDR2: MNHNY, SVGAGI (reference sequence). CDR3 nucleotide sequence: TGTGCCAGCAGTTTGGGACCCGCCTCTGGGGCCAACGTCCTGACTTTC. It codes for CASSLGPASGANVLTF.